This TCR beta chain is drawn from a study of T cell responses to AZD1222 COVID-19 vaccine. Study-wide findings and caveats: Breadth and depth of Spike-specific TCRs rose after two AZD1222 doses. Within unmutated variant regions lay the reported targets of nearly half of spike-specific TCRs.

Germline V lookup: CDR1 SEHNR, CDR2 FQNEAQ (reference sequence). This CDR3 is 13 amino acids long. V was trimmed by 8 bases and J by 5 bases, leaving 15 bases between them. Comment on this clone: Its antigen is not identified.

The assay was immunoSEQ multiplex PCR, and TCRdb's table has in-frame clones only and misses some. The sample shows 250,000 to 300,000 clones, around 92% of them seen only once. The starting material was peripheral blood, obtained 28 days after the second AZD1222 dose. The V call is TRBV7-9, the J call TRBJ1-1; D may be TRBD1 (6 bases). This receptor was identified in an adult who received the AZD1222 COVID-19 vaccine. The CDR3 reads CASLVGAGTEAFF. The CDR3 DNA is TGTGCCAGCCTCGTGGGGGCAGGGACTGAAGCTTTCTTT.